The clone carrying this TCR beta chain was recorded once. The CDR3 contains 16 residues. Per the germline V gene, CDR1 is SGHRS and CDR2 is YFSETQ. V was shortened by 6 bases and J by 3 bases, with 20 bases between the two germline ends. The sample belongs to a study of control samples from healthy donors and cancer patients. Method: immunoSEQ multiplex PCR; TCRdb's copy keeps in-frame clones and lacks some. The data hold some 120,000 clones, with roughly 90% observed a single time. The sample comprised blood. This chain joins TRBV5-1 and TRBJ2-3; D perhaps matches TRBD2 (6 bases). The clonotype was recovered from a man aged 50 to 59 in good health. CDR3 nucleotide sequence: TGCGCCAGCACTTTGAATTCGGGGGTCTTGACAGATACGCAGTATTTT. Encoded protein: CASTLNSGVLTDTQYF. Using reference TRBV5-1 and TRBJ2-3 for the parts outside the CDR3, the full variable domain is KAGVTQTPRYLIKTRGQQVTLSCSPISGHRSVSWYQQTPGQGLQFLFEYFSETQRNKGNFPGRFSGRQFSNSRSEMNVSTLELGDSALYLCASTLNSGVLTDTQYFGPGTRLTVL.